This T cell receptor beta chain emerged from a study of HIV-infected patients and healthy controls. Notes on the study in general: During therapy, HIV-associated CDR3s fell significantly in frequency, while CMV-associated CDR3s did not change significantly. Healthy control repertoires had roughly threefold more distinct CDR3s than untreated HIV+ repertoires, and higher Shannon diversity.

As for this clonotype: What it recognizes is unknown.

500 ng RNA was reverse transcribed with alpha and beta constant-region primers. Separate chain-specific third strand synthesis with multiplexing indices produced the alpha and beta libraries. In TCRdb, the 5' RACE reads were re-called with MiXCR into one record per CDR3 protein. The sample yields some 10,000 distinct CDR3 sequences, 8% to 8.5% seen once. The repertoire came from unfractionated whole blood and reflected all unsorted peripheral T cells. CDR3 length equals 15 residues. Germline CDR1 DFQATT, CDR2 SNEGSKA (reference sequence). Trimming removed 6 bases from V and 0 bases from J; junction bases left unmatched: 5.

The TCR was taken from an adult in good health. V gene TRBV20-1 combines with J gene TRBJ1-6; 7 positions agree with TRBD1. Sequencing was performed on blood. CDR3 sequence: CSANRGNSYNSPLHF. Here the CDR3 DNA reads TGCAGTGCGAACAGGGGCAACTCCTATAATTCACCCCTCCACTTT.